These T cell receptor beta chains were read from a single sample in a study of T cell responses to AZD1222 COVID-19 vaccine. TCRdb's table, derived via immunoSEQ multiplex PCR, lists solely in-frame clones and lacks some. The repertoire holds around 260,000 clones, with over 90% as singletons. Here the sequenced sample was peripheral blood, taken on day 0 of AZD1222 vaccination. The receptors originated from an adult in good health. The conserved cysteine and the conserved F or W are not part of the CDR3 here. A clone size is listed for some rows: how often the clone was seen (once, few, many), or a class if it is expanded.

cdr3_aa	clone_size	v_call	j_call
AISERGNTGELF	.	TRBV10-3	TRBJ2-2
ASSPGQGSSVKNIQY	.	TRBV5-1	TRBJ2-4
ASSPTFSGVGTNEKLF	.	TRBV3-1/TRBV3-2	TRBJ1-4
ASSSRPRTEAF	.	TRBV7-2	TRBJ1-1
ASSPAGYSNQPQH	once	TRBV7-9	TRBJ1-5
ASSPRRNDRDEQY	once	TRBV7-9	TRBJ2-7
ASSPRRGINTGELF	.	TRBV2	TRBJ2-2
ASSPLLGQHTGELF	.	TRBV14	TRBJ2-2
ASSFLKNTEAF	.	TRBV28	TRBJ1-1
ASSSRGEETQY	.	TRBV7-9	TRBJ2-5
AISVGDLAALH	.	TRBV10-3	TRBJ1-6
ASTYRVREKLF	.	TRBV7-4	TRBJ1-4
ASSAGLAGWGTQY	.	TRBV27	TRBJ2-3
ASSSQTGRGEKLF	.	TRBV7-9	TRBJ1-4
ASSLSSGYEQY	.	TRBV27	TRBJ2-7
ASSLLGGDYNEQF	.	TRBV5-4	TRBJ2-1
ASSPPGQGNYGYT	.	TRBV18	TRBJ1-2
ASSAGTIEETQY	.	TRBV5-5	TRBJ2-5
ASSPRVTETQNTEAF	.	TRBV19	TRBJ1-1
ASKSASAIGELF	.	TRBV28	TRBJ2-2
ASSLLGPPSYEQY	.	TRBV27	TRBJ2-7
ASSLGGAGEKLF	.	TRBV7-9	TRBJ1-4
ASSLMAGGTDTQY	.	TRBV7-3	TRBJ2-3
ASSPTLYGYT	.	TRBV6-5	TRBJ1-2
ASSTLADNEQF	.	TRBV7-3	TRBJ2-1
ASSHPGQVYGYT	.	TRBV4-1	TRBJ1-2
ASSLWGSNTEAF	.	TRBV7-9	TRBJ1-1
ASRTGLGTEAF	.	TRBV6-5	TRBJ1-1
ASSGLFGSPLH	.	TRBV14	TRBJ1-6
ASGYADRVNTEAF	.	TRBV12-5	TRBJ1-1
ASSPGRANTGELF	.	TRBV11-1	TRBJ2-2
ASSLDGRGYNEQF	once	TRBV7-9	TRBJ2-1
SVGEEYNEQF	.	TRBV29-1	TRBJ2-1
ASSQDRGTNYGYT	.	TRBV4-2	TRBJ1-2
ASSGIYNEQF	.	TRBV11-2	TRBJ2-1
ASSRSNEQF	.	TRBV2	TRBJ2-1
ASSYSADNQPQH	once	TRBV6-6	TRBJ1-5
ASSPGQGNQPQH	.	TRBV19	TRBJ1-5
ASSVGAYEQY	.	TRBV2	TRBJ2-7
ASKGGRDTEAF	.	TRBV27	TRBJ1-1
ASIQTDTQY	.	TRBV2	TRBJ2-3
ASSPTWGSYNSPLH	.	TRBV3-1/TRBV3-2	TRBJ1-6
ASSAGLAGGPPEQY	.	TRBV9	TRBJ2-7
ASRPTGPGRNEQF	.	TRBV6-5	TRBJ2-1
ASSSDRLNTEAF	.	TRBV5-4	TRBJ1-1
ASSLGFSPLH	.	TRBV11-2	TRBJ1-6
ASSPLGGPLYLNTGELF	.	TRBV9	TRBJ2-2
ASSLAEGGYT	.	TRBV5-4	TRBJ1-2
ASSLGDYDTEAF	.	TRBV7-9	TRBJ1-1
ASRDGIGSYEQY	.	TRBV6-5	TRBJ2-7
ASSLLSGGNTQY	.	TRBV7-3	TRBJ2-3
ASSLAGTAFYEQY	.	TRBV5-1	TRBJ2-7
ASFPDSYLNTEAF	.	TRBV28	TRBJ1-1
ATSDFWEEQF	.	TRBV24-1	TRBJ2-1
ASRSWTGGTDTQY	.	TRBV28	TRBJ2-3
ASSSRVGGVLIQPQH	.	TRBV7-2	TRBJ1-5
ASSWRFGELF	.	TRBV5-8	TRBJ2-2